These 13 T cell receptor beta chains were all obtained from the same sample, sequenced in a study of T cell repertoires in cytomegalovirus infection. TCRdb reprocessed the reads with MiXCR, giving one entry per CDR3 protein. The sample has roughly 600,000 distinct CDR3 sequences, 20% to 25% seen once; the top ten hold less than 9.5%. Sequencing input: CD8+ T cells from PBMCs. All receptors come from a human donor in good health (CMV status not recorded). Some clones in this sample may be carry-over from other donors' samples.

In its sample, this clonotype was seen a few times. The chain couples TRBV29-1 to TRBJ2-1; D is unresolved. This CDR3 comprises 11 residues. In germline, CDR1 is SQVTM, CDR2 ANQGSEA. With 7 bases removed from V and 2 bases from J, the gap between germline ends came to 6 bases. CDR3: CSGEAYNEQFF. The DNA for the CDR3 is TGCAGCGGGGAAGCCTACAATGAGCAGTTCTTC.

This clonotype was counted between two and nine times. For the CDR3, the DNA is TGTGCCAGCAGCTTAGATTTGAACAGGGACCAAGAGACCCAGTACTTC. Translation gives CASSLDLNRDQETQYF. The chain recombines TRBV7-9 with TRBJ2-5; a weak D match, TRBD1 (6 bases). Germline CDR1 SEHNR, CDR2 FQNEAQ (reference sequence). The V end lost 1 base, the J end lost 0 bases, and 12 bases lay between the germline ends. The CDR3 extends over 16 amino acids.

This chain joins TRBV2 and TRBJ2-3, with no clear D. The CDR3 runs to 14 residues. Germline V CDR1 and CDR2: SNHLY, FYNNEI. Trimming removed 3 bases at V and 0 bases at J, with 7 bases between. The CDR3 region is CASSDYSSTDTQYF. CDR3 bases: TGTGCCAGCAGTGACTACTCTAGCACAGATACGCAGTATTTT.

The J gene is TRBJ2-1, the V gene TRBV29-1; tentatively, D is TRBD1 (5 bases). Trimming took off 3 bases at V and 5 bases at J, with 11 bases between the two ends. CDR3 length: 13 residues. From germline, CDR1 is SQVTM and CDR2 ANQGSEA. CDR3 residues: CSVDRDSNNEQFF. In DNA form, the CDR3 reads TGCAGCGTTGATCGCGACAGCAACAATGAGCAGTTCTTC.

CDR3 loop: CASSQVDSSGNTIYF. The CDR3 DNA is TGCGCCAGCAGCCAAGTAGACTCCTCTGGAAACACCATATATTTT. The chain is built from TRBV4-3 and TRBJ1-3; unclear D gene. With 1 base removed from V and 0 bases from J, the gap between germline ends came to 7 bases. CDR1 is LGHNA and CDR2 is YSLEER in the germline V gene. CDR3 length: 15 amino acids.

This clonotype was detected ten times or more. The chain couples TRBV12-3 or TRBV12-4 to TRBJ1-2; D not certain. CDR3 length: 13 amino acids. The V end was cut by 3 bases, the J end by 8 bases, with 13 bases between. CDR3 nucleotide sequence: TGTGCCAGCAGTTTGGTACAGCCTGAGGGCTACACCTTC. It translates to CASSLVQPEGYTF.

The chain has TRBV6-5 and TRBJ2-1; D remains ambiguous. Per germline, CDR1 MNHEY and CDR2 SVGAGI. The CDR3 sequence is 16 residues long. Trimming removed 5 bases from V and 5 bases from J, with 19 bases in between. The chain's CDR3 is CASSGRGHGRHNEQFF. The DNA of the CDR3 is TGTGCCAGCAGTGGACGAGGTCACGGTCGTCACAATGAGCAGTTCTTC.

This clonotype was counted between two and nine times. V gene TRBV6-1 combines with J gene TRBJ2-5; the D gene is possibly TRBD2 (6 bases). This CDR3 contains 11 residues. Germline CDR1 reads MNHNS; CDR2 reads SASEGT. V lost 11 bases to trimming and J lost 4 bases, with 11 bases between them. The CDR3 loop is CAPAGGETQYF. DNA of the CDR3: TGTGCCCCCGCCGGGGGAGAGACCCAGTACTTC.

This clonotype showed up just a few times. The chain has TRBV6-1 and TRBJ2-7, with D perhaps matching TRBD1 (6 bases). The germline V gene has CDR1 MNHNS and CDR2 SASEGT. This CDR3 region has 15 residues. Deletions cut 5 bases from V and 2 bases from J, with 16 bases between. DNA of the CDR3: TGTGCCAGCAGTCCTGTCGCAGGGGAAGCCTACGAGCAGTACGTC. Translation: CASSPVAGEAYEQYV.

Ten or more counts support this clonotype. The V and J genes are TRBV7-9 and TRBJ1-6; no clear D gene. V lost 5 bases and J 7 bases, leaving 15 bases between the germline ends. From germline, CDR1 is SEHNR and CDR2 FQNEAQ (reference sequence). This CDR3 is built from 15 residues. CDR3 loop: CASSPAAKENSPLHF. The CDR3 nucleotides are TGTGCCAGCAGCCCAGCGGCCAAGGAGAATTCACCCCTCCACTTT.

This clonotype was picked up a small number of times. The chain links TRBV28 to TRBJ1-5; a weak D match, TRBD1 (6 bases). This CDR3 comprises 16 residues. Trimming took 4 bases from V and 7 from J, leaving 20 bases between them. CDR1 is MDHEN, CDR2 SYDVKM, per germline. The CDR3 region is CASSSPPRQGSQPQHF. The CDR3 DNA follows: TGTGCCAGCAGTTCCCCGCCTCGTCAGGGGTCGCAGCCCCAGCATTTT.

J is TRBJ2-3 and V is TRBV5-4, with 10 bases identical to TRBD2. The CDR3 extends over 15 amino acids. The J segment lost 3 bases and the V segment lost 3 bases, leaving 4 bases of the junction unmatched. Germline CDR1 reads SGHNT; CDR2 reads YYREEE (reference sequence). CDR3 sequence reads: CASSWASGGTDTQYF. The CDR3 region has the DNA TGTGCCAGCAGCTGGGCTAGCGGGGGAACAGATACGCAGTATTTT.

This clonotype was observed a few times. In nucleotides, the CDR3 is TGTGCCTGGCTAGCGGGGGCTAATGGTGAGCAGTTCTTC. Protein sequence: CAWLAGANGEQFF. The rearrangement joins TRBV2 to TRBJ2-1; 10 nucleotides align to TRBD2. The CDR3 runs 13 residues. With 11 bases clipped from V and 9 bases from J, the junction kept 10 bases outside the gene matches. Germline V lookup: CDR1 SNHLY, CDR2 FYNNEI.